What follows describes a single TCR beta chain. The sample is drawn from a study of blood T cell repertoires in COVID-19. Study-level information: Whether acute or convalescent, the COVID-19 samples came from the United States, Italy and Spain. T cells, B-cell-depleted T cells, or PBMCs supplied cDNA or gDNA.

Per the original data handling: Amplification of reference gene primers provided the estimated nucleated cell counts. Profiled with immunoSEQ multiplex PCR; TCRdb holds only in-frame clones, not every one. That table gives V, J and clone size, and the DNA gave D and trimming. Of about 38,000 clones in the sample, around 86% are singletons; the top ten hold about 24%. The CDR3 loop spans 15 amino acids. Trimming at V came to 7 bases and at J to 1 base, leaving 7 bases not matched to a gene. Germline CDR1 MNHEY, CDR2 SVGAGI. The source of this sequence is a man in his fifties with active or convalescent COVID-19. Material: peripheral blood. This chain links TRBV6-5 with TRBJ2-5; 9 bases fit TRBD2. The CDR3 DNA sequence: TGTGCCAGCACCATCCGACTAGCGGCCCAAGAGACCCAGTACTTC. Its protein is CASTIRLAAQETQYF.